This T cell receptor (beta chain) was profiled in a study of control samples from healthy donors and cancer patients. V shed 4 bases and J shed 6 bases, with 16 bases lying between them. There are 14 residues in the CDR3. The germline CDR1 and CDR2 sequences are PRHDT and FYEKMQ (reference sequence). Profiling relied on immunoSEQ multiplex PCR, and the TCRdb table lists in-frame clones only, not all of them. The table has some 100,000 clones, approximately 86% seen once. Sequencing input: blood. The origin of this receptor is a man in his thirties or forties in good health. This chain uses TRBV13 with TRBJ2-7, with D unclear. In DNA form, the CDR3 reads TGTGCCAGCAGCTCCATGCGACCGCTCCCCGAGCAGTACTTC. This encodes CASSSMRPLPEQYF.